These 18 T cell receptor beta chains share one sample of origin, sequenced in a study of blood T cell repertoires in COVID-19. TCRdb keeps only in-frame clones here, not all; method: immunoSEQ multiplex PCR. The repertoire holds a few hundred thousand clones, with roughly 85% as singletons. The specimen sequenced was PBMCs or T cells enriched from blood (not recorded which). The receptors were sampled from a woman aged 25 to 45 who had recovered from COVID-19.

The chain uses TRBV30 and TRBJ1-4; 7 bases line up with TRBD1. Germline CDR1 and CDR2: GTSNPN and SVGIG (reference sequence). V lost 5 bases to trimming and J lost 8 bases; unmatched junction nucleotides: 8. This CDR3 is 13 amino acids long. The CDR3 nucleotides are TGTGCCTGGGGCCGGGACAGTTACGAAAAACTGTTTTTT. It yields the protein CAWGRDSYEKLFF.

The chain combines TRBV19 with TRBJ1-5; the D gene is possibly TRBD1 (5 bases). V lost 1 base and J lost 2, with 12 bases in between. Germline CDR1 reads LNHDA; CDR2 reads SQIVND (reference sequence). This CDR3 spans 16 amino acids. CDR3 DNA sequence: TGTGCCAGTAGTATAGCGGGGGGGATGGGCAATCAGCCCCAGCATTTT. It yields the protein CASSIAGGMGNQPQHF.

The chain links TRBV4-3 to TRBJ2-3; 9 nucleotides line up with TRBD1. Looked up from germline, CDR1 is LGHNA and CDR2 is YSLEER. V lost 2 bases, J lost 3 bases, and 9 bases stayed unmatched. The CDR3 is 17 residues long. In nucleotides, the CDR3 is TGCGCCAGCAGCCAAATTTCGGGCGGGACAGGGACAGATACGCAGTATTTT. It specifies CASSQISGGTGTDTQYF.

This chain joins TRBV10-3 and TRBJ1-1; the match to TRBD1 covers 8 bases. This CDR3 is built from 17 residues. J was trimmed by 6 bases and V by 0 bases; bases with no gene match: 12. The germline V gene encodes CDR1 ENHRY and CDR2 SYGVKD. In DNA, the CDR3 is TGTGCCATCAGTGAGTCAGGGGACAGGCGAGAACACTCTGAAGCTTTCTTT. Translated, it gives CAISESGDRREHSEAFF.

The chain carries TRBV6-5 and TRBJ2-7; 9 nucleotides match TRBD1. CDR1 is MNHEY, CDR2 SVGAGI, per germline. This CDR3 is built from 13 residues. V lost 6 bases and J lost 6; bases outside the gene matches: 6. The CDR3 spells CASSRDRVSEQYF. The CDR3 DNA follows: TGTGCCAGCAGCCGGGACAGGGTCTCCGAGCAGTACTTC.

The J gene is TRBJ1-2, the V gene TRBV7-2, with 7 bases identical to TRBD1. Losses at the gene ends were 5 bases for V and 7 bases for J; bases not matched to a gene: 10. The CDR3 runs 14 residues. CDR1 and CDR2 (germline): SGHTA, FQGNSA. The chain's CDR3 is CASSLLQGSSGYTF. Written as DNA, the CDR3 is TGTGCCAGCAGCCTTTTACAGGGGTCGTCTGGCTACACCTTC.

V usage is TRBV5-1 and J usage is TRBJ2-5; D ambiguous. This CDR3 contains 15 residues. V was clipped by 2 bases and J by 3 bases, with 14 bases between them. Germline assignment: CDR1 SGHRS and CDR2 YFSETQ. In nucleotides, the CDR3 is TGCGCCAGCAGCTTCCAACCGGGTACAAAAGAGACCCAGTACTTC. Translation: CASSFQPGTKETQYF.

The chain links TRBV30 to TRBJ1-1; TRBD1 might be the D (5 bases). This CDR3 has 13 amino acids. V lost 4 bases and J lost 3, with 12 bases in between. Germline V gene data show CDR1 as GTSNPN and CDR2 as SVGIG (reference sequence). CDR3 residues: CAWTPGQYTEAFF. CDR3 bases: TGTGCCTGGACCCCCGGACAATACACTGAAGCTTTCTTT.

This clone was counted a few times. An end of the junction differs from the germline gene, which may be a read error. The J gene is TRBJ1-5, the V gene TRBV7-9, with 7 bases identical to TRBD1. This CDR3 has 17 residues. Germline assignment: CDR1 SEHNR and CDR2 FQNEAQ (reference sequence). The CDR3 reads CATSPINTGVSNQPQHF. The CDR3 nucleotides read TGTGCCACCAGCCCGATCAATACAGGGGTAAGCAATCAGCCCCAGCATTTT.

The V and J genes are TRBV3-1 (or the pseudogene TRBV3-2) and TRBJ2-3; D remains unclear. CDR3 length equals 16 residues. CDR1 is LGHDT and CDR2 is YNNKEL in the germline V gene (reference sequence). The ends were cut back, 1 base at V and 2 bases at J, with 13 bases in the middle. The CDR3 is CASSQARDKPTDTQYF. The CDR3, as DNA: TGTGCCAGCAGCCAAGCGAGAGACAAACCCACAGATACGCAGTATTTT.

CDR3 nucleotides: TGCGCCAGCAGCCACCGGGACACGATCCCCGGGGAGCTGTTTTTT. It yields the protein CASSHRDTIPGELFF. The chain recombines TRBV4-1 with TRBJ2-2, with a tentative D call TRBD1 (6 bases). V gave up 3 bases and J gave up 6 bases, with 14 bases separating them. This CDR3 spans 15 amino acids. Germline assignment: CDR1 MGHRA and CDR2 YSYEKL.

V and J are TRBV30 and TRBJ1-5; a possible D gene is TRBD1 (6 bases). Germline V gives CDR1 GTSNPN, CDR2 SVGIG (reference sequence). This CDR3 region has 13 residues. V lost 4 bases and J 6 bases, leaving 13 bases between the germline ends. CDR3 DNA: TGTGCCTGGACCATGGGGGCAGCTCAGCCCCAGCATTTT. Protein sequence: CAWTMGAAQPQHF.

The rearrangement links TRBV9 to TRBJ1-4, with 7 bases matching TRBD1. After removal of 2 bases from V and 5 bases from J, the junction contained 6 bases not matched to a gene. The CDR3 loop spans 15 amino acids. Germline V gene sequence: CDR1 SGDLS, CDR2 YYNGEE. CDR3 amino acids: CASSVGTAKNEKLFF. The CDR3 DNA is TGTGCCAGCAGCGTGGGGACAGCGAAAAATGAAAAACTGTTTTTT.

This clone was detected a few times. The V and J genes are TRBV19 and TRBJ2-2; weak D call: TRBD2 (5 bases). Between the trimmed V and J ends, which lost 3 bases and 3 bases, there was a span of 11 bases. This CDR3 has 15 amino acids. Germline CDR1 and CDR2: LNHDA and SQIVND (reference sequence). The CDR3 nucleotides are TGTGCCAGTAGTATCAGCGAGGGCTACACCGGGGAGCTGTTTTTT. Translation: CASSISEGYTGELFF.

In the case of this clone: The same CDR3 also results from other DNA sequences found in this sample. CDR3 sequence reads: CASSPGHSSYEQYF. The CDR3 DNA follows: TGTGCCAGCAGCCCGGGACATAGCTCCTACGAGCAGTACTTC. J is TRBJ2-7 and V is TRBV6-5; D is possibly TRBD1 (6 bases). V shed 6 bases and J shed 0 bases, with 12 bases lying between them. Germline CDR1 and CDR2: MNHEY and SVGAGI. The CDR3 is 14 amino acids.

The CDR3 DNA reads TGTGCCATACGACAGGGGGGCTTGAACACTGAAGCTTTCTTT. It translates to CAIRQGGLNTEAFF. This chain uses TRBV10-3 with TRBJ1-1; 9 bases match TRBD1. Germline CDR1 and CDR2: ENHRY and SYGVKD. The length of the CDR3 is 14 residues. V was clipped by 9 bases and J by 0 bases; unmatched bases: 5.

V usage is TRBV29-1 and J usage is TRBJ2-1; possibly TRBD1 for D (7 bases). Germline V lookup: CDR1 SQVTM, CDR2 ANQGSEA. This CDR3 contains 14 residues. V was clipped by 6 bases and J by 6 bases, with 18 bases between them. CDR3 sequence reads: CSVRRDSPFNEQFF. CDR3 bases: TGCAGCGTGCGGAGGGACAGCCCATTCAATGAGCAGTTCTTC.

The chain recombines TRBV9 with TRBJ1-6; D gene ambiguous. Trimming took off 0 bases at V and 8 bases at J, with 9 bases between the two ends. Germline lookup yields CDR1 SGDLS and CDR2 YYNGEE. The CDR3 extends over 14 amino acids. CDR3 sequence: CASSVATSDSPLHF. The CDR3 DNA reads TGTGCCAGCAGCGTAGCTACGTCGGATTCACCCCTCCACTTT.